This is a list of T cell receptor beta chains from one sample in a study of CD4 T cells in relation to SARS-CoV-2 and coronaviruses. The antigens for these receptors are not known. The data were produced by immunoSEQ multiplex PCR, yet TCRdb's version contains in-frame clones alone and is incomplete. The sample contains about 15,000 clones, around 76% of which appear only once. Specimen: CD4+ T cells from PBMCs, cultured in vitro. These receptors were taken from a human donor in good health. CDR3s include the opening cysteine and the closing phenylalanine or tryptophan. A D gene is named only where the DNA matches it firmly. Clone size is shown for a subset of rows, as once, few, many or a class of expanded clone.

V,D,size,J,CDR3,DNA
TRBV5-6,NA,NA,TRBJ1-4,CASSDQTGSNEKLFF,TGTGCCAGCAGCGATCAGACAGGATCTAATGAAAAACTGTTTTTT
TRBV2,NA,NA,TRBJ2-2,CASSAQIAVGELFF,TGTGCCAGCAGTGCACAGATTGCGGTCGGGGAGCTGTTTTTT
TRBV7-2,NA,NA,TRBJ1-5,CASSLDWGNNQPQHF,TGTGCCAGCAGCTTAGATTGGGGTAACAATCAGCCCCAGCATTTT
TRBV5-1,NA,NA,TRBJ2-1,CASSLGNPGAYNEQFF,TGCGCCAGCAGCTTAGGGAACCCGGGGGCCTACAATGAGCAGTTCTTC
TRBV3-1/TRBV3-2,TRBD2,NA,TRBJ2-3,CASSQGPSGNTDTQYF,TGTGCCAGCAGCCAAGGACCTAGCGGCAACACAGATACGCAGTATTTT
TRBV10-3,NA,NA,TRBJ2-1,CAISESKSDYNEQFF,TGTGCCATCAGTGAATCGAAGTCGGACTACAATGAGCAGTTCTTC
TRBV5-4,NA,NA,TRBJ2-3,CASSSRDTDHTQYF,TGTGCCAGCAGCTCCCGGGACACGGACCATACGCAGTATTTT
TRBV3-1/TRBV3-2,NA,NA,TRBJ2-4,CASSQSGNIQYF,TGTGCCAGCAGCCAAAGCGGTAACATTCAGTACTTC
TRBV4-3,TRBD1,NA,TRBJ2-1,CASSQDPDREFWNEQFF,TGCGCCAGCAGCCAAGACCCTGACAGGGAATTTTGGAATGAGCAGTTCTTC
TRBV10-3,TRBD1,NA,TRBJ2-6,CAISESGTGSSGANVLTF,TGTGCCATCAGTGAGTCTGGGACAGGGTCCTCTGGGGCCAACGTCCTGACTTTC
TRBV5-6,NA,few,TRBJ2-2,CASSLLPGELFF,TGTGCCAGCAGCTTGTTGCCCGGGGAGCTGTTTTTT
TRBV9,TRBD1,NA,TRBJ1-2,CASSRTGGGYTF,TGTGCCAGCAGCCGGACAGGGGGTGGCTACACCTTC
TRBV5-6,TRBD2,few,TRBJ2-2,CASSLVAGGGTGELFF,TGTGCCAGCAGCTTGGTAGCGGGAGGAGGCACCGGGGAGCTGTTTTTT
TRBV27,NA,NA,TRBJ2-7,CASSLDRISSYEQYF,TGTGCCAGCAGTTTGGACAGAATTAGCTCCTACGAGCAGTACTTC
TRBV20-1,NA,NA,TRBJ2-5,CSAESPETQYF,TGCAGTGCTGAGTCCCCTGAGACCCAGTACTTC
TRBV14,TRBD1,NA,TRBJ2-1,CASSTGQGRQFF,TGTGCCAGCAGCACGGGACAGGGGAGGCAGTTCTTC
TRBV9,NA,NA,TRBJ1-4,CASSAGTPGREKLFF,TGTGCCAGCAGCGCTGGGACCCCTGGACGTGAAAAACTGTTTTTT
TRBV7-2,TRBD1,few,TRBJ1-6,CASSLAGQALAPLHF,TGTGCCAGCAGCTTAGCAGGACAGGCACTTGCACCCCTCCACTTT
TRBV3-1/TRBV3-2,TRBD1,NA,TRBJ2-5,CASSYGTGVETQYF,TGTGCCAGCAGCTATGGGACAGGGGTAGAGACCCAGTACTTC
TRBV7-3,NA,NA,TRBJ2-5,CASSLDPLETQYF,TGTGCCAGCAGCTTAGACCCTCTAGAGACCCAGTACTTC
TRBV7-2,NA,NA,TRBJ2-6,CASSPDSGANVLTF,TGTGCCAGCAGCCCCGACTCTGGGGCCAACGTCCTGACTTTC
TRBV10-3,NA,few,TRBJ2-1,CAIGRDQMGNEQFF,TGTGCCATAGGGAGAGACCAAATGGGCAATGAGCAGTTCTTC
TRBV5-6,NA,NA,TRBJ2-7,CASSLAGTPPEQYF,TGTGCCAGCAGCTTGGCAGGGACCCCACCGGAGCAGTACTTC
TRBV28,NA,NA,TRBJ2-7,CASSSDLPTYEQYF,TGTGCCAGCAGTTCGGACTTGCCCACCTACGAGCAGTACTTC
TRBV6-6,NA,NA,TRBJ1-5,CASRSSGGDSNQPQHF,TGTGCCAGCAGATCAAGTGGGGGGGATAGCAATCAGCCCCAGCATTTT
TRBV4-1,NA,few,TRBJ1-1,CASSSRTLNTEAFF,TGCGCCAGCAGCTCCCGGACGTTGAACACTGAAGCTTTCTTT
TRBV7-2,NA,few,TRBJ2-1,CASRRQDLYNEQFF,TGTGCCAGCAGACGACAGGACCTATACAATGAGCAGTTCTTC
TRBV21-1,NA,NA,TRBJ2-3,CASSKNGERADTQYF,TGTGCCAGCAGCAAGAACGGGGAGCGGGCAGATACGCAGTATTTT
TRBV10-3,NA,NA,TRBJ1-5,CAISSTFSNQPQHF,TGTGCCATCAGCTCAACCTTTAGCAATCAGCCCCAGCATTTT
TRBV3-1/TRBV3-2,TRBD1,NA,TRBJ2-7,CASSQVPDRGYEQYF,TGTGCCAGCAGCCAAGTCCCCGACAGGGGGTACGAGCAGTACTTC
TRBV5-1,NA,NA,TRBJ2-5,CASRGPGAIGETQYF,TGCGCCAGCAGGGGTCCGGGGGCGATAGGGGAGACCCAGTACTTC
TRBV9,NA,NA,TRBJ2-2,CASSVGTLSGELFF,TGTGCCAGCAGCGTAGGGACTCTCTCCGGGGAGCTGTTTTTT
TRBV7-9,NA,NA,TRBJ1-4,CASSSGHVNEKLFF,TGTGCCAGCAGCTCGGGACACGTTAATGAAAAACTGTTTTTT
TRBV7-2,TRBD2,NA,TRBJ2-3,CASRRVAGVGDTQYF,TGTGCCAGCCGGAGGGTAGCGGGAGTTGGAGATACGCAGTATTTT